Included here is one T cell receptor (beta chain) sequence, with context. Its target is not known. Its ends do not fully match the called genes, so a read error is possible. This sample was included in a study of T-cell memory formation after mild COVID-19. Using constant-segment primers, 5'RACE produced TCR alpha and TCR beta cDNA libraries carrying sample barcodes and UMIs. Via MiXCR, TCRdb re-called the 5' RACE reads, giving one row per CDR3 protein. The table has fewer than 200,000 distinct CDR3 sequences, approximately 17% seen once. The study's findings and limits: Contracting CD4+ clones lay largely in CM and EM, with CD8+ ones residing in EMRA. Still unconfirmed is whether the second-wave clones peaking on day 37 recognized SARS-CoV-2. There were some responding clones in pre-infection memory, which suggested that cross-reactive memory had joined.

This receptor was obtained from a man between 18 and 29 years old who had mild COVID-19 (a few samples of this study predate the infection). Cell type and time point are not known. Sequenced input: PBMCs or a T cell subset sorted from them (not recorded which).

Written as DNA, the CDR3 is TGCAGTGCTAGGAGAGGGGGCGAAGATACCTTC. It is translated as CSARRGGEDTF. The rearrangement joins TRBV20-1 to TRBJ2-7, with 7 positions matching TRBD1. Germline V gene lookup returns CDR1 DFQATT and CDR2 SNEGSKA (reference sequence). The CDR3 has 11 amino acids.